The T cell receptor beta chain described here comes from a study of tumor-infiltrating lymphocytes in primary liver carcinoma. Study overall: Measuring about 4.2 to 10 cm across, the tumors were staged as T1-T3 N0M0. Read depth, roughly 3.65 to 8 million productive TCRbeta reads, did not differ significantly between tissues. Findings and caveats of the study: A fraction of only about 7-24% of top clones appeared in all five tumor regions.

This clonotype has ten or more counts. Its antigen is undetermined. Total RNA amounting to 500 ng was the source from which TCR beta cDNA was made with a constant-region primer. The TCR beta library was amplified through three nested multiplex PCR rounds in a modified ARM-PCR procedure. PCR rounds one and two used TRBV1-TRBV30 forward primers with a C-beta reverse primer for approximately 11 cycles each. TCRdb used MiXCR to reprocess the multiplex PCR reads, holding one entry per CDR3 protein. The data hold 150,000 to 200,000 distinct CDR3 sequences, with 85% observed a single time. The germline V gene has CDR1 MDHEN and CDR2 SYDVKM. The V end was cut by 2 bases, the J end by 1 base, with 11 bases between. This CDR3 comprises 15 residues. Taking roughly 20-32 mg of unsorted bulk tissue, the authors co-extracted RNA and DNA.

The V gene is TRBV28, the J gene TRBJ1-1; the D gene is possibly TRBD1 (5 bases). The sequencing sample was made of tumor tissue from primary liver carcinoma. This receptor was obtained from a man aged 35 to 55 with primary liver carcinoma and hepatitis B virus infection. CDR3 DNA: TGTGCCAGCAGTTTAACAGGCCGGGAGAACACTGAAGCTTTCTTT. It encodes CASSLTGRENTEAFF.